These 12 T cell receptor beta chains were sequenced from one sample in a study of cytomegalovirus exposure and HLA in healthy donors. The PCR used 60 Vbeta and 13 Jbeta primers. The table came from immunoSEQ multiplex PCR; TCRdb's copy has only in-frame clones and leaves some out. Among around 130,000 clones listed, around 85% were seen once. Sequenced input: PBMCs. The receptors shown here come from a woman under 40 in good health and CMV-seropositive.

The V and J genes are TRBV6-6 and TRBJ2-7; the D gene is possibly TRBD1 (7 bases). The CDR3 is 14 residues long. The germline V gene encodes CDR1 MNHNY and CDR2 SVGAGI (reference sequence). V gave up 9 bases and J gave up 5 bases, with 20 bases separating them. CDR3 region: CASSVRGRGDEQYF. The DNA for the CDR3 is TGTGCCAGTTCAGTCAGAGGCAGGGGGGACGAGCAGTACTTC.

The chain couples TRBV7-2 to TRBJ2-1; D gene ambiguous. From germline, CDR1 is SGHTA and CDR2 FQGNSA. V shed 5 bases and J shed 4 bases, with 21 bases lying between them. The CDR3 has 17 amino acids. As DNA, the CDR3 is TGTGCCAGCAGCATTACAGCCCCCACCTACACTTACAATGAGCAGTTCTTC. Residues: CASSITAPTYTYNEQFF.

V gene TRBV5-1 combines with J gene TRBJ2-3; possible D gene TRBD1, 6 bases. Trimming cost V 6 bases and J 2 bases, with 10 bases left between them. The CDR3 extends over 13 amino acids. Germline V gene data show CDR1 as SGHRS and CDR2 as YFSETQ. This chain's CDR3 is CASTPGDTDTQYF. The CDR3 DNA sequence: TGCGCCAGCACTCCAGGGGACACAGATACGCAGTATTTT.

This chain links TRBV19 with TRBJ1-4; 7 positions agree with TRBD1. Germline assignment: CDR1 LNHDA and CDR2 SQIVND (reference sequence). V was clipped by 5 bases and J by 0 bases; unmatched bases: 6. The CDR3 consists of 16 residues. CDR3 amino acids: CASSPLGTATNEKLFF. As DNA, the CDR3 is TGTGCCAGTAGTCCCCTGGGGACAGCAACTAATGAAAAACTGTTTTTT.

The gene calls are TRBV5-1 and TRBJ1-4; a weak D match, TRBD1 (5 bases). This CDR3 has 14 residues. Trimming pared 5 bases from V and 7 bases from J, leaving 15 bases between. Germline-derived CDR1 and CDR2 are SGHRS and YFSETQ. The CDR3 DNA follows: TGCGCCAGCAGTCCCCTCCCCGGGGGTGAAAAACTGTTTTTT. It is translated as CASSPLPGGEKLFF.

This clone was recorded a few times. The V and J genes are TRBV5-1 and TRBJ2-1; TRBD1 might be the D (6 bases). V lost 4 bases, J lost 8 bases, and 22 bases lay in between. The CDR3 loop spans 16 amino acids. Germline V gene lookup returns CDR1 SGHRS and CDR2 YFSETQ. The CDR3: CASSPGQTYDFDEQFF. The DNA for the CDR3 is TGCGCCAGCAGCCCCGGACAGACTTATGACTTCGATGAGCAGTTCTTC.

The J gene is TRBJ1-3, the V gene TRBV6-5, with 11 bases lining up with TRBD1. CDR3 length: 14 amino acids. CDR1 and CDR2 from the germline V gene are MNHEY and SVGAGI. The V gene end was trimmed by 2 bases and the J gene end by 8 bases; junction bases not matched to a gene: 2. CDR3 region: CASSYGTGGDTIYF. The CDR3 coding sequence is TGTGCCAGCAGTTACGGGACAGGGGGAGACACCATATATTTT.

The chain recombines TRBV19 with TRBJ1-5, with D possibly matching TRBD1 (5 bases). Germline values: CDR1 LNHDA, CDR2 SQIVND (reference sequence). V was shortened by 5 bases and J by 0 bases, with 14 bases between the two germline ends. CDR3 length equals 16 residues. CDR3 in DNA: TGTGCCAGTAGTTCAATTGGAGGGGATAGCAATCAGCCCCAGCATTTT. As protein: CASSSIGGDSNQPQHF.

The chain links TRBV4-1 to TRBJ1-5; perhaps TRBD1 as D (6 bases). Per the germline V gene, CDR1 is MGHRA and CDR2 is YSYEKL. V lost 0 bases, J lost 0 bases, and 18 bases lay in between. This CDR3 is 19 amino acids long. The DNA for the CDR3 is TGCGCCAGCAGCCAAGATAGGACGGACAGCAAAAATAGCAATCAGCCCCAGCATTTT. Its protein product is CASSQDRTDSKNSNQPQHF.

The gene calls are TRBV7-8 and TRBJ2-1, with 11 bases lining up with TRBD1. Unmatched junction bases numbered 6, after V lost 1 base and J lost 7 bases. There are 16 residues in the CDR3. The germline V gene has CDR1 SGHVS and CDR2 FQNEAQ. The CDR3 nucleotides are TGTGCCAGCAGCTTAGTGGGCGGGACAGGGGGTAATGAGCAGTTCTTC. Protein product: CASSLVGGTGGNEQFF.

The chain couples TRBV11-3 to TRBJ2-2, with D tentatively TRBD1 (6 bases). This CDR3 has 13 residues. Germline assignment: CDR1 SGHNT and CDR2 YENEEA. Between the trimmed V and J ends, which lost 5 bases and 8 bases, there was a span of 12 bases. CDR3 protein: CASSLDRSGELFF. In DNA form, the CDR3 reads TGTGCCAGCAGCCTTGACAGGTCTGGGGAGCTGTTTTTT. Combining the CDR3 with reference TRBV11-3 and TRBJ2-2 gives the whole variable domain EAGVVQSPRYKIIEKKQPVAFWCNPISGHNTLYWYLQNLGQGPELLIRYENEEAVDDSQLPKDRFSAERLKGVDSTLKIQPAELGDSAVYLCASSLDRSGELFFGEGSRLTVL.

CDR3 region: CASRGGVVAETQYF. The CDR3 nucleotides are TGTGCCAGCAGAGGGGGGGTGGTAGCGGAGACCCAGTACTTC. The genes are TRBV27 and TRBJ2-5; TRBD2 is a possible D gene (7 bases). This CDR3 is 14 amino acids long. The germline V gene has CDR1 MNHEY and CDR2 SMNVEV (reference sequence). Deletions cut 6 bases from V and 5 bases from J, with 16 bases between.